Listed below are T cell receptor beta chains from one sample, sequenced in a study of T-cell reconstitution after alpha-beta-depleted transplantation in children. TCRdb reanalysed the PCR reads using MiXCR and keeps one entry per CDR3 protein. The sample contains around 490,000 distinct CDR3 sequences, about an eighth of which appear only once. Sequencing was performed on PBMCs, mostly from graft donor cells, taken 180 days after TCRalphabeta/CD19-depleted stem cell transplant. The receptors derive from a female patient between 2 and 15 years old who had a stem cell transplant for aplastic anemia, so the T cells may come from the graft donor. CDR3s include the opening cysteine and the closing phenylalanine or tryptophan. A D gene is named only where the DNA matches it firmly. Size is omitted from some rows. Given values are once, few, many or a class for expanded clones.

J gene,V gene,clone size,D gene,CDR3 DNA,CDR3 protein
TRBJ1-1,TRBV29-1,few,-,TGCAGCGTTGAACCCGCCAACACTGAAGCTTTCTTT,CSVEPANTEAFF
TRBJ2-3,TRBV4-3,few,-,TGCGCCAGCAGCCAAACTCACCGGTCCATAACAGCGGATACGCAGTATTTT,CASSQTHRSITADTQYF
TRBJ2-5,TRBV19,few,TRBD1,TGTGCCAGTCAGGGGGCGAGGGAGACCCAGTACTTC,CASQGARETQYF
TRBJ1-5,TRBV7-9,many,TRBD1,TGTGCCAGCAGCTTACAGGGGGGACCGAGCAATCAGCCCCAGCATTTT,CASSLQGGPSNQPQHF
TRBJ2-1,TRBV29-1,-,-,TGCAGCGTTGAAGTGGGGGGCGAAGTATACAATGAGCAGTTCTTC,CSVEVGGEVYNEQFF
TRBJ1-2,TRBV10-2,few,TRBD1,TGCGCCAGCAGTGAGGGCCAGGGGGTCTATGGCTACACCTTC,CASSEGQGVYGYTF
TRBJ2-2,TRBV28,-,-,TGTGCCAGCAGTTTCCGGGGGCATAAGGCCGGGGAGCTGTTTTTT,CASSFRGHKAGELFF
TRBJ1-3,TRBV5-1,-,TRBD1,TGCGCCAGCAGCTTGGCATCCGGGACAGCGGTCTCTGGAAACACCATACATTTT,CASSLASGTAVSGNTIHF
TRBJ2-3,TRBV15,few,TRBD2,TGTGCCACCAGCCCTTCCGGGACTAGACCGACAGATACGCAGTATTTT,CATSPSGTRPTDTQYF
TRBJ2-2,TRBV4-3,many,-,TGCGCCAGCAGCCAGGACACAGGGCCCGGGGAGCTGTTTTTT,CASSQDTGPGELFF
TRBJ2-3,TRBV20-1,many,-,TGCAGTGCTAGAGGCCCTGGGGGAGTAAGGACAGATACGCAGTATTTT,CSARGPGGVRTDTQYF
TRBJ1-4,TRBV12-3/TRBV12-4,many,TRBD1,TGTGCCAGCAGTTCCTTGGACAGGGAGGGTGAAAAACTGTTTTTT,CASSSLDREGEKLFF
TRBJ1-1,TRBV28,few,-,TGTGCCAGCAGACCCTTGGGTACTGAAGCTTTCTTT,CASRPLGTEAFF
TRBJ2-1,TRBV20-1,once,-,TGCAGTGTTCAGGCTACTAGGGATGAGCAGTTCTTC,CSVQATRDEQFF
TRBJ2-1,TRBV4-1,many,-,TGCGCCAGCAGCCAAGTAGGGGCGCCGGAGGATGAGCAGTTCTTC,CASSQVGAPEDEQFF
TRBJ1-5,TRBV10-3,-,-,TGTGCCATCAGTGAGGCAGGTAGCAATCAGCCCCAGCATTTT,CAISEAGSNQPQHF
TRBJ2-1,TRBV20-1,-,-,TGCAGTGCTAGAGATGATCGCGCCCTCTCCTACAATGAGCAGTTCTTC,CSARDDRALSYNEQFF
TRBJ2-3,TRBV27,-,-,TGTGCCAGCAGTTTCATCGGAGCTCGGAATACGCAGTATTTT,CASSFIGARNTQYF
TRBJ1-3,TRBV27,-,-,TGTGCCAGCAGTATTGACAGCCGCTCTGGAAACACCATATATTTT,CASSIDSRSGNTIYF
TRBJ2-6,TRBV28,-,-,TGTGCCAGCAGTTTACGGCGCTGGCGGGCTTCTGGGGCCAACGTCCTGACTTTC,CASSLRRWRASGANVLTF
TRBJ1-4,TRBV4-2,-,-,TGTGCCAGCGGCCCCGGTCATTGGACGGATAATGAAAAACTGTTTTTT,CASGPGHWTDNEKLFF
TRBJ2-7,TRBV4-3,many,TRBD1,TGCGCCAGCAGCCCTTTTCTCGGACAGGGTGCCGACGAGCAGTACTTC,CASSPFLGQGADEQYF
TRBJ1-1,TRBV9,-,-,TGTGCCAGCAGCGTAAGGGCCAACCCTGAAGCTTTCTTT,CASSVRANPEAFF
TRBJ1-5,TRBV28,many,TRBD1,TGTGCCAGCACGGGAGGGACAGGGAGCAATCAGCCCCAGCATTTT,CASTGGTGSNQPQHF
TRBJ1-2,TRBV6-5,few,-,TGTGCCAGCAGTTACATCGGGCCGGGGGGAGCCCCTAACTATGGCTACACCTTC,CASSYIGPGGAPNYGYTF
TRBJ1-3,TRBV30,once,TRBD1,TGTGCCTGGAGTGTAAGGACAGGGGGACCTGTCCCGAGCTCTGGAAACACCATATATTTT,CAWSVRTGGPVPSSGNTIYF
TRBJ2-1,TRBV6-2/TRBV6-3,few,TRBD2,TGTGCCAGCAGGCTTCTGACTAGCGGACCCTACAATGAGCAGTTCTTC,CASRLLTSGPYNEQFF
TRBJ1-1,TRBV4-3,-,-,TGCGCCAGCAGCCTTCTGGGACGGAGGAACACTGAAGCTTTCTTT,CASSLLGRRNTEAFF
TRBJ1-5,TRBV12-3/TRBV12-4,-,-,TGTGCCAGCACTAGAAGGGGGCAGCCCCAGCATTTT,CASTRRGQPQHF
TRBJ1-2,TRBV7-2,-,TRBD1,TGTGCCAGCAGCCCGGAGACAGGACAGGGGAACTTGGGCTACACCTTC,CASSPETGQGNLGYTF
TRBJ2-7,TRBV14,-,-,TGTGCCAGCAGCCAAGTTATCGGACGGCTCTACGAGCAGTACTTC,CASSQVIGRLYEQYF
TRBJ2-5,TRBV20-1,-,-,TGCAGTGCTAGAGATGGGTTACGAATTGGAGAGACCCAGTACTTC,CSARDGLRIGETQYF
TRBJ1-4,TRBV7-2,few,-,TGTGCCAGCAGCTTAGCGGCGACAGCAACTAATGAAAAACTGTTTTTT,CASSLAATATNEKLFF
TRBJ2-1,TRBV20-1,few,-,TGCAGTGCTGGCCAGACAGGAGGAGTTGAGCAGTTCTTC,CSAGQTGGVEQFF
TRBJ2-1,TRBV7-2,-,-,TGTGCCAGCAGCAGGGGGACGGGATACTACAATGAGCAGTTCTTC,CASSRGTGYYNEQFF
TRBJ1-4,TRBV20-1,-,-,TGCAGTGCTCCGAACGGGGGCTCGGAAAAACTGTTTTTT,CSAPNGGSEKLFF
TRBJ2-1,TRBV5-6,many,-,TGTGCCAGCAGCTCCCTAGCGTTCCAAGGGGATGAGCAGTTCTTC,CASSSLAFQGDEQFF